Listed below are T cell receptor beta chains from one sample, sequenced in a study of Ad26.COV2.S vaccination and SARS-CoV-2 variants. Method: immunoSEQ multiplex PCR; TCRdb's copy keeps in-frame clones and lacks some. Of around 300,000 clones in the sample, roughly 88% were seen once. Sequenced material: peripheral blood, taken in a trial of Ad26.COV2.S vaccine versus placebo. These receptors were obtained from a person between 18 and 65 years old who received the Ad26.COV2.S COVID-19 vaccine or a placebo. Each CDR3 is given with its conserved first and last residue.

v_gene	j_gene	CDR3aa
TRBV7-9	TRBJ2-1	CASSILGGDGEQFF
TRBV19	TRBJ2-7	CASSIGETYEQYF
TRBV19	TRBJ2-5	CASRAGGLETQYF
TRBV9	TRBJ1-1	CASSVQSGNTEAFF
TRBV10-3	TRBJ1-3	CAIAAGTNSGNTIYF
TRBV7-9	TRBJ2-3	CASPKGSSAFTDTQYF
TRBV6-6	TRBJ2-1	CASSWRTSGDNEQFF
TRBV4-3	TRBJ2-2	CASSQDGTGNTGELFF
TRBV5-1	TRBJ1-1	CASSLTGRTEAFF
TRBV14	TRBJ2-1	CASSQQDFRYNEQFF
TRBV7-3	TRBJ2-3	CASSFVGLRASTDTQYF
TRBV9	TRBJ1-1	CASSPEGIGTEAFF
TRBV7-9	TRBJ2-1	CASRPRTSGVNNEQFF
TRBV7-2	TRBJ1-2	CASSLAPRALPNYGYTF
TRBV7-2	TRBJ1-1	CASSLRGGATEAFF
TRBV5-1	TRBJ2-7	CASSATFHRDRANEQYF
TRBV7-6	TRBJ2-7	CASSLAGQTYEQYF
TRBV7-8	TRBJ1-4	CASSLSGLWDEKLFF
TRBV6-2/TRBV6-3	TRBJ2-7	CASSAQTYEQYF
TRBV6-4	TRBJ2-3	CASSVGTSETDTQYF
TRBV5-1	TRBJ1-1	CASSLAATNTEAFF
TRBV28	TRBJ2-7	CASSLGRQLVYEQYF
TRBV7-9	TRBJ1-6	CASSPSRTGFNSPLHF
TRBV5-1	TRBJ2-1	CASSYGGAGNEQFF
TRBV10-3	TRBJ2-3	CAIGGGNTQYF
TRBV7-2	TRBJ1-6	CASSTHRAGGSPLHF
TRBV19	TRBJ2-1	CASSTSGGAYNEQFF
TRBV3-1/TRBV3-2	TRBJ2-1	CASSVYWKQFF
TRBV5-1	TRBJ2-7	CASSTLGGLPSYEQYF
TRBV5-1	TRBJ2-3	CASSSGRADTQYF
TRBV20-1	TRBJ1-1	CSARSGAAFF
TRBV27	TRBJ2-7	CASSSGLMYEQYF
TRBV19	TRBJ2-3	CASKYRAERDTQYF
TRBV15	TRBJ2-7	CATSRDSGQGFYEQYF
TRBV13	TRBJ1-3	CASRRASSGNTIYF
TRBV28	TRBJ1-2	CASSLLTGRGYTF
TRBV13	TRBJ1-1	CASSLGLFAGKAFF
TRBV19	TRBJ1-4	CASSLLLLIPGRQKLFF
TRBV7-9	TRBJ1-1	CASSSPGRGTPPEAFF
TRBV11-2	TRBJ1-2	CATREGADYGYTF
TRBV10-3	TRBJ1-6	CAISERGPGSPLHF
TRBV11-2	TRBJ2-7	CASSLGTSGYEQYF
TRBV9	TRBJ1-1	CASSLSDRVNTEAFF
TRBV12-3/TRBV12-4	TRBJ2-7	CASSYYSLYEQYF
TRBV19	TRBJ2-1	CASSIEFWTSGSSWGLYNEQFF
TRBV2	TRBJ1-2	CASSKLSGTGAYGYTF
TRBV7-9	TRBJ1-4	CASSLQGQDEKLFF
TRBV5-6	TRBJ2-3	CASSLLAGSSTDTQYF
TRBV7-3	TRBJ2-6	CASSPLGGWTSGANVLTF
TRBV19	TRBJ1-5	CASSIVSWGGGQPQHF
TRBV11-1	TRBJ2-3	CASSEEGAFVTDTQYF
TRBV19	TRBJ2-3	CASSTSGTDTQYF
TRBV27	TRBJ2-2	CASSLSRTGRAGELFF
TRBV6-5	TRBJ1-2	CASSWGPDFGYTF
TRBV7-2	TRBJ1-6	CASSPDRGSPLHF
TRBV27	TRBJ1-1	CASTGRQGRGAEAFF
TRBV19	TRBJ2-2	CASSIGGRGVTGELFF
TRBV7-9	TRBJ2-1	CASSSALDNEQFF
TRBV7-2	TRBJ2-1	CASSLGVLTEQFF
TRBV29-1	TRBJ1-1	CSVELGGRAFF